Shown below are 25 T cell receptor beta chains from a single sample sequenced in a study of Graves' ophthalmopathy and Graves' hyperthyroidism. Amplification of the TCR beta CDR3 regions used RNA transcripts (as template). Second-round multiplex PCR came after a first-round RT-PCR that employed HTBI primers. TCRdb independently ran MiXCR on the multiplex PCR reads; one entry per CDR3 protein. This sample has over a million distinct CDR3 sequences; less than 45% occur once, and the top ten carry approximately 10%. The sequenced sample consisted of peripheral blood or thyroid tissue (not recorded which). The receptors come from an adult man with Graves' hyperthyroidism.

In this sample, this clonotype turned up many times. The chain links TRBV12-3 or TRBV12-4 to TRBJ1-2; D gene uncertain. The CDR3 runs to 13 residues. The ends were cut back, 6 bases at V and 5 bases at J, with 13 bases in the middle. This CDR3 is CASSPHVRYGYTF. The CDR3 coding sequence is TGTGCCAGCAGCCCCCATGTGAGGTATGGCTACACCTTC.

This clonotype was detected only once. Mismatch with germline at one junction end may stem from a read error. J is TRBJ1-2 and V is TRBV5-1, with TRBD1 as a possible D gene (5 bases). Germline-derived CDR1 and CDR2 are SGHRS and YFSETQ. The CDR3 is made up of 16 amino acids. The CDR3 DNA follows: TGCGCCTGCAGCGTTGGTAGTCAGGGAGCTGTTGATGGCTACACCTTC. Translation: CACSVGSQGAVDGYTF.

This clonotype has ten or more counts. Here the CDR3 reads CAIRETGQVWEQYF. CDR3 coding DNA: TGTGCCATCAGGGAGACGGGACAAGTGTGGGAGCAGTACTTC. The chain joins TRBV10-3 to TRBJ2-7; a possible D gene is TRBD1 (6 bases). The CDR3 spans 14 residues. Trimming took off 6 bases at V and 7 bases at J, with 19 bases between the two ends. Looked up from germline, CDR1 is ENHRY and CDR2 is SYGVKD.

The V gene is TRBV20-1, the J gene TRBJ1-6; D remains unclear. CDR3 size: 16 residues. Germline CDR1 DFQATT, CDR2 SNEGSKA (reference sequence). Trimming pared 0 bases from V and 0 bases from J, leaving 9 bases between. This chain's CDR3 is CSARDRMSSYNSPLHF. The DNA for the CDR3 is TGCAGTGCTAGAGATCGGATGAGCTCCTATAATTCACCCCTCCACTTT.

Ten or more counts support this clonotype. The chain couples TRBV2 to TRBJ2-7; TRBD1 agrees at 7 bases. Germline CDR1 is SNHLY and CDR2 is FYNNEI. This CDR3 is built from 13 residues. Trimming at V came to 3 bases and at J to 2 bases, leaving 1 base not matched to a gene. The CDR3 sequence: CASSEGTAYEQYF. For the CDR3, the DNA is TGTGCCAGCAGTGAGGGGACAGCCTACGAGCAGTACTTC.

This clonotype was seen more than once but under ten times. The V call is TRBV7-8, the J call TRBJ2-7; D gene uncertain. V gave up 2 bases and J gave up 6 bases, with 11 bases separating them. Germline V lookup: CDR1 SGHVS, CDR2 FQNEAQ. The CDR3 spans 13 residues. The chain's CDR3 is CASSLYITSEQYF. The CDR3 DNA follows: TGTGCCAGCAGCTTATATATAACCTCCGAGCAGTACTTC.

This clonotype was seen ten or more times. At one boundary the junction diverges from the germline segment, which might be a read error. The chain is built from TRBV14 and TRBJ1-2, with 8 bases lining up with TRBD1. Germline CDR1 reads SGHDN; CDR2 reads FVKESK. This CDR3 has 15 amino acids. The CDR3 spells CASSQGSQGAYSYTF. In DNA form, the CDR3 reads TGTGCCAGCAGCCAAGGGTCGCAGGGGGCCTATAGCTACACCTTC.

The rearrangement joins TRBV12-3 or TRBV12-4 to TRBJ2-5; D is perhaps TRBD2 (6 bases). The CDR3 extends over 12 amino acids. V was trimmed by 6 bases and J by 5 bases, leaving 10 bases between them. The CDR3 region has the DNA TGTGCCAGCAGAGAAGGGAGGGAGACCCAGTACTTC. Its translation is CASREGRETQYF.

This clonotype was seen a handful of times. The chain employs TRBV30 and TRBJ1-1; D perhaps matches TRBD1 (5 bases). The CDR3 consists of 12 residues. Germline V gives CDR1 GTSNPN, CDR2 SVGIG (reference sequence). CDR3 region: CAKGRLNTEAFF. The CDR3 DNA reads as TGTGCAAAGGGACGCCTGAACACTGAAGCTTTCTTT.

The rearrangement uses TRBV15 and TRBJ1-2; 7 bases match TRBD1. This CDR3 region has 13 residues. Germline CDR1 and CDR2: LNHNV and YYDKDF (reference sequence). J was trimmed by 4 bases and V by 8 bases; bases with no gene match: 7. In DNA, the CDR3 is TGTGCCACCGGGACAGTAGATCCCTATGGCTACACCTTC. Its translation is CATGTVDPYGYTF. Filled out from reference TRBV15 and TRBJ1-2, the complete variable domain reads DAMVIQNPRYQVTQFGKPVTLSCSQTLNHNVMYWYQQKSSQAPKLLFHYYDKDFNNEADTPDNFQSRRPNTSFCFLDIRSPGLGDTAMYLCATGTVDPYGYTFGSGTRLTVV.

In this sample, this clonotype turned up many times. CDR3 sequence: CSVYDRPGYEQYF. The DNA of the CDR3 is TGCAGCGTTTACGACCGGCCGGGTTACGAGCAGTACTTC. V gene TRBV29-1 combines with J gene TRBJ2-7; D ambiguous. Trimming removed 5 bases from V and 4 bases from J, with 15 bases in between. Germline CDR1 is SQVTM and CDR2 is ANQGSEA. The CDR3 length is 13 residues.

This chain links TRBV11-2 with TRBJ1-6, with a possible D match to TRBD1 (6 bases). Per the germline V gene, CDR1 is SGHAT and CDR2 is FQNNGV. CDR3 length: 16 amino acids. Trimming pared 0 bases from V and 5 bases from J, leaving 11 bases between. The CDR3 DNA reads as TGTGCCAGCAGCTTAGAGGGAGGGGGGAATAATTCACCCCTCCACTTT. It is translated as CASSLEGGGNNSPLHF.

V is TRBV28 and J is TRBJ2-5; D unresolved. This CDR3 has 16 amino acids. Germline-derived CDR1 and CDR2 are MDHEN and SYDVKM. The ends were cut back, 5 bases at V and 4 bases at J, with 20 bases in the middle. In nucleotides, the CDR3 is TGTGCCAGCAGTCCCCCGATGGGAATGGTACGAGAGACCCAGTACTTC. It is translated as CASSPPMGMVRETQYF.

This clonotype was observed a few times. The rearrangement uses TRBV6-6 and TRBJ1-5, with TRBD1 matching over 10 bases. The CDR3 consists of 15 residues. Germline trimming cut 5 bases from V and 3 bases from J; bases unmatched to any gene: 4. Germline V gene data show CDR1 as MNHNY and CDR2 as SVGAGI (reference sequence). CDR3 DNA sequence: TGTGCCAGCAGTCGGACAGGGGGAGCCAATCAGCCCCAGCATTTT. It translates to CASSRTGGANQPQHF.

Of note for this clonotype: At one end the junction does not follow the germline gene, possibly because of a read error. CDR3 bases: TGTGCCAGCAGTTACGCCAGGGGTATTGAGGCCCTCAACACTGAAGCTTTCTTT. The encoded protein is CASSYARGIEALNTEAFF. The chain employs TRBV10-3 and TRBJ1-1; weak D call: TRBD1 (6 bases). Germline V gives CDR1 ENHRY, CDR2 SYGVKD. The CDR3 totals 18 residues.

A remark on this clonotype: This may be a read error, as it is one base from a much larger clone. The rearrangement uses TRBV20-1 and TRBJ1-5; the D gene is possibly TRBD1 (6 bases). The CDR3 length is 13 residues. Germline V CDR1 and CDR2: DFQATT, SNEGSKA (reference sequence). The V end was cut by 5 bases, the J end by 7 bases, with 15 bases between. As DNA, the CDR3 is TGCAGTGCTCCCCAGGGGTCTAACCAGCCCCAGCATTTT. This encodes CSAPQGSNQPQHF.

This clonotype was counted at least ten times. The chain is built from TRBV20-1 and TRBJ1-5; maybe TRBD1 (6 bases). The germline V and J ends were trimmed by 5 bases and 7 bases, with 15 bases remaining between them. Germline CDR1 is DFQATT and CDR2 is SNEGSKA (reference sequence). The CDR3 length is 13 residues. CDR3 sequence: CSALLDRRQPQHF. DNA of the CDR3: TGCAGTGCTCTCCTAGACAGGAGGCAGCCCCAGCATTTT.

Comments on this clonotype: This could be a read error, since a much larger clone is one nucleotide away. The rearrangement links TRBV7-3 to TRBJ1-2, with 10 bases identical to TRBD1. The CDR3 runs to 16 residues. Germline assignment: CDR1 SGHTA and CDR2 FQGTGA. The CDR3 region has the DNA TGTGCCAGCGGCTTAACCTCGGGACAGGGGATATACGGCTACACCTTC. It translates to CASGLTSGQGIYGYTF.

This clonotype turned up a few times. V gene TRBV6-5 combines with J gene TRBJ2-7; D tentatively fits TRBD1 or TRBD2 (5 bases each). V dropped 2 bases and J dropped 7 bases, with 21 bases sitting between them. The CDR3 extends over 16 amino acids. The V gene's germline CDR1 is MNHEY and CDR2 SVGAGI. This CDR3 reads CASSYTPGRTTGEQYF. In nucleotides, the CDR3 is TGTGCCAGCAGTTACACACCGGGACGGACGACTGGTGAGCAGTACTTC.

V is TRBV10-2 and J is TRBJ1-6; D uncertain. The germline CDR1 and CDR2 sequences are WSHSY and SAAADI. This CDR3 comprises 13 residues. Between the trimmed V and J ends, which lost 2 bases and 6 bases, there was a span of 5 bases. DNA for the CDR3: TGCGCCAGCAGTGAGACAAGTAATTCACCCCTCCACTTT. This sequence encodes CASSETSNSPLHF.

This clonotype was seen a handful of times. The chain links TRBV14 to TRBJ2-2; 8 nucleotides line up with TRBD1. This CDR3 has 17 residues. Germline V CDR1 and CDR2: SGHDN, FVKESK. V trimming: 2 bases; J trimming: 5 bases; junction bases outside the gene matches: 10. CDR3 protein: CASSQYQGAGRTGELFF. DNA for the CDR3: TGTGCCAGCAGCCAATACCAGGGGGCCGGGAGAACCGGGGAGCTGTTTTTT.

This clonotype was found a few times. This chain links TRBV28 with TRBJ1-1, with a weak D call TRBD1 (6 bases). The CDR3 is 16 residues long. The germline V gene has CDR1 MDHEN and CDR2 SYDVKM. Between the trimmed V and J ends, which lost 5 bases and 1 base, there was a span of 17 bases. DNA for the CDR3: TGTGCCAGCAGTCCACGACAGGTTCTAGGGAACACTGAAGCTTTCTTT. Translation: CASSPRQVLGNTEAFF.

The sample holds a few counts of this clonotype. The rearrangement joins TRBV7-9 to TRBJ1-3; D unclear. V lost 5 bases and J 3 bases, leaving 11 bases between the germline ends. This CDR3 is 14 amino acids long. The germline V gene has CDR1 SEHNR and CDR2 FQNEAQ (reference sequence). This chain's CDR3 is CASSPGRDGNTIYF. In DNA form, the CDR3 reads TGTGCCAGCAGCCCCGGGAGGGATGGAAACACCATATATTTT.

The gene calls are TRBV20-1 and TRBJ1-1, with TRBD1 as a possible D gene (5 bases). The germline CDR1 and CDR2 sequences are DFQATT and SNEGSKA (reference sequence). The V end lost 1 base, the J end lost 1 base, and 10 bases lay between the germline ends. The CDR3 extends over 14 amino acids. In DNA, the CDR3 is TGCAGTGCTAGAGGGGGCAGGTCGAACACTGAAGCTTTCTTT. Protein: CSARGGRSNTEAFF.

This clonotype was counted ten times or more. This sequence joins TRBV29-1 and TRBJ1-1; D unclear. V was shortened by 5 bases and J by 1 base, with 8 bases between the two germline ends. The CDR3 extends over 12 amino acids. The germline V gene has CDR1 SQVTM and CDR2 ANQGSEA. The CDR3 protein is CSVRTGNTEAFF. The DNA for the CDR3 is TGCAGCGTTCGGACGGGGAACACTGAAGCTTTCTTT. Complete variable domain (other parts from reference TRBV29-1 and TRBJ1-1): SAVISQKPSRDICQRGTSLTIQCQVDSQVTMMFWYRQQPGQSLTLIATANQGSEATYESGFVIDKFPISRPNLTFSTLTVSNMSPEDSSIYLCSVRTGNTEAFFGQGTRLTVV.